Sequencing of this TCR beta chain was carried out in a study of blood T cells in healthy people across ages. Study-level information: About one barcoded beta molecule per two T cells was the capture yield of template switching. Regarding the study as a whole: Diversity estimates from one million T cells were considered underestimates.

A sample-barcoded 5' primer and a J-beta primer mix were used in a second PCR of about 7 to 12 cycles. TCRdb re-called the 5' RACE reads with MiXCR, one entry per CDR3 protein. The data show 550,000 to 600,000 distinct CDR3 sequences, roughly 43% seen once. This CDR3 comprises 13 residues. Germline lookup yields CDR1 MNHNY and CDR2 SVGAGI (reference sequence). The V end was cut by 5 bases, the J end by 1 base, with 8 bases between. About this clonotype: The antigen is unknown.

Per-sample yields of isolated PBMCs were at least 7 million. Total RNA extracted from each sample amounted to at least 5 micrograms. V is TRBV6-6 and J is TRBJ2-5; D gene ambiguous. What was sequenced was blood. The receptor comes from a man older than 75 in good health. CDR3 loop: CASSILSQETQYF. The DNA for the CDR3 is TGTGCCAGCAGTATCCTGTCCCAAGAGACCCAGTACTTC.